This T cell receptor beta chain was found in a study of type 1 and type 2 diabetes patients. Amplification started from genomic DNA. Amplification of the beta chain CDR3 used 30 forward and 13 reverse multiplex primers. TCRdb fed the multiplex PCR reads into MiXCR, producing one record per CDR3 protein. The profile covers 280,000 or so distinct CDR3 sequences, with roughly 50% appearing a single time and approximately 15% taken by the ten largest. The germline V and J ends were trimmed by 4 bases and 6 bases, with 16 bases remaining between them. Germline values: CDR1 SGDLS, CDR2 YYNGEE. This CDR3 is built from 14 residues. A word on this clonotype: No conserved phenylalanine or tryptophan is present at the end of the CDR3, so a read error is the likely explanation.

Roughly 10 milliliters of peripheral blood were drawn from each donor. The TCR was taken from a man aged 18 to 30 with type 2 diabetes. Sequenced material: peripheral blood mononuclear cells (PBMCs). The chain couples TRBV9 to TRBJ1-2, with D perhaps TRBD1 (5 bases). The CDR3 spells CASSQRLGPDGYTL. In nucleotides, the CDR3 is TGTGCCAGCAGCCAGCGGCTGGGACCAGATGGCTACACCCTC.